Below, 20 T cell receptor beta chains from the same sample are listed, as sequenced in a study of blood T cell repertoires in COVID-19. Generated by immunoSEQ multiplex PCR, the TCRdb table keeps only in-frame clones and is missing some. Of around 310,000 clones listed, 70% to 90% are singletons. The specimen was peripheral blood. The receptors originated from a woman aged 55 to 70 with acute or convalescent COVID-19.

This chain uses TRBV19 with TRBJ2-3, with D possibly TRBD2 on 7 matching bases. CDR3 length: 15 amino acids. Germline V gives CDR1 LNHDA, CDR2 SQIVND (reference sequence). Trimming left V 4 bases short and J 0 bases short, with 11 bases between. Here the CDR3 DNA reads TGTGCCAGTAGTAGGGGGCGGGGGAGCACAGATACGCAGTATTTT. Amino acid sequence: CASSRGRGSTDTQYF.

This chain connects TRBV6-2 or TRBV6-3 to TRBJ2-7; TRBD2 matches 11 bases. V gave up 5 bases and J gave up 0 bases; unmatched junction bases: 6. The CDR3 loop spans 16 amino acids. Germline assignment: CDR1 MNHEY and CDR2 SVGEGT. In DNA form, the CDR3 reads TGTGCCAGCAGTCTGCGACTAGCGGGGTTCTCCTACGAGCAGTACTTC. This codes for CASSLRLAGFSYEQYF.

The chain's CDR3 is CAIAGQGKGYTF. CDR3 sequence (DNA): TGTGCCATCGCGGGACAGGGGAAAGGCTACACCTTC. V and J are TRBV10-3 and TRBJ1-2; 10 nucleotides agree with TRBD1. The trim removed 8 bases at V and 8 bases at J, leaving 5 bases unmatched. The CDR3 has 12 amino acids. Germline-derived CDR1 and CDR2 are ENHRY and SYGVKD.

The genes are TRBV18 and TRBJ2-7; 9 bases agree with TRBD2. J gave up 12 bases and V 0 bases, and 12 bases lay outside the gene matches. This CDR3 comprises 15 residues. The germline V gene encodes CDR1 KGHSH and CDR2 LQKENI. The CDR3 is CASSPPSSGRRLAYF. The CDR3 DNA reads as TGTGCCAGCTCACCACCGAGTAGCGGGAGAAGGCTAGCGTACTTC.

The rearrangement joins TRBV9 to TRBJ2-5; TRBD1 aligns across 7 bases. Per the germline V gene, CDR1 is SGDLS and CDR2 is YYNGEE. Trimming took 6 bases from V and 1 from J; bases not matched to a gene: 6. The CDR3 contains 14 residues. As DNA, the CDR3 is TGTGCCAGCACCCCTGGGGACAGCCAAGAGACCCAGTACTTC. It translates to CASTPGDSQETQYF.

The chain links TRBV15 to TRBJ2-2; perhaps TRBD2 as D (6 bases). V gave up 3 bases and J gave up 4 bases, with 18 bases separating them. The CDR3 runs to 17 residues. Germline-derived CDR1 and CDR2 are LNHNV and YYDKDF (reference sequence). Here the CDR3 DNA reads TGTGCCACCAGCAGGGATTCCTGGGGGGTATTCACCGGGGAGCTGTTTTTT. Residues: CATSRDSWGVFTGELFF. Drawing the rest from reference TRBV15 and TRBJ2-2, the complete variable domain is DAMVIQNPRYQVTQFGKPVTLSCSQTLNHNVMYWYQQKSSQAPKLLFHYYDKDFNNEADTPDNFQSRRPNTSFCFLDIRSPGLGDTAMYLCATSRDSWGVFTGELFFGEGSRLTVL.

This clone was observed once. V is TRBV9 and J is TRBJ2-7; 11 positions agree with TRBD2. The germline V gene encodes CDR1 SGDLS and CDR2 YYNGEE. Losses at the gene ends were 4 bases for V and 2 bases for J; bases not matched to a gene: 8. The length of the CDR3 is 16 residues. CDR3 protein: CASSPAGTSGPYEQYF. As DNA, the CDR3 is TGTGCCAGCAGCCCAGCAGGGACTAGCGGTCCCTACGAGCAGTACTTC.

The V call is TRBV4-2, the J call TRBJ1-4; the D is unclear. Germline loops: CDR1 LGHNA, CDR2 YNFKEQ. The CDR3 loop spans 13 amino acids. Trimming cost V 2 bases and J 9 bases, with 10 bases left between them. The CDR3 DNA reads as TGTGCCAGCAGCCAAAACCAAGAGAAAAAACTGTTTTTT. It encodes CASSQNQEKKLFF.

This chain connects TRBV29-1 to TRBJ1-5; D perhaps matches TRBD1 (5 bases). Germline V gene data show CDR1 as SQVTM and CDR2 as ANQGSEA. Between the trimmed V and J ends, which lost 0 bases and 3 bases, there was a span of 12 bases. This CDR3 spans 15 amino acids. CDR3 sequence (DNA): TGCAGCGTTGAAGATGGGCCAGGGCCCAATCAGCCCCAGCATTTT. Its translation: CSVEDGPGPNQPQHF.

This chain joins TRBV27 and TRBJ1-5; 8 positions match TRBD1. CDR1 is MNHEY, CDR2 SMNVEV, per germline (reference sequence). The CDR3 has 15 amino acids. The ends lost 4 bases at V and 0 bases at J; junction bases unmatched: 2. In DNA, the CDR3 is TGTGCCAGCAGTTCAGGGGGCTATAGCAATCAGCCCCAGCATTTT. It encodes CASSSGGYSNQPQHF.

This rearrangement joins TRBV19 to TRBJ2-7; 8 nucleotides align to TRBD2. V gave up 4 bases and J gave up 5 bases; unmatched junction bases: 4. Germline V lookup: CDR1 LNHDA, CDR2 SQIVND (reference sequence). The CDR3 spans 13 residues. The CDR3 spells CASSNLAGNEQYF. CDR3 nucleotides: TGTGCCAGTAGTAATCTAGCGGGCAACGAGCAGTACTTC.

This clone appeared a single time. The CDR3 DNA follows: TGCGCCAGCTCCGGCTCGGAGGGGCTGTACTTC. Its translation is CASSGSEGLYF. The chain couples TRBV5-1 to TRBJ2-7, with D perhaps matching TRBD2 (6 bases). Trimming left V 7 bases short and J 12 bases short, with 17 bases between. The CDR3 length is 11 residues. The germline V gene encodes CDR1 SGHRS and CDR2 YFSETQ.

The chain combines TRBV21-1 with TRBJ2-7; the DNA was not used to check the table's D call, TRBD1. TRBV21-1 is recorded as a pseudogene. The CDR3 runs 15 residues. The CDR3, as DNA: TGTGCCAGCAGCAAAAAGGGGAAATATGGGACAGGCTCGTACTTC. It codes for CASSKKGKYGTGSYF.

The table lists this clone with a few counts. This chain connects TRBV12-3 or TRBV12-4 to TRBJ1-1, with a weak D call TRBD1 (5 bases). V lost 6 bases and J lost 2, with 10 bases in between. The CDR3 is 13 residues long. The CDR3 sequence is CASRAQGNTEAFF. The CDR3 coding sequence is TGTGCCAGCAGGGCTCAGGGAAACACTGAAGCTTTCTTT.

The chain is built from TRBV10-3 and TRBJ2-1; 9 bases line up with TRBD1. CDR1 is ENHRY, CDR2 SYGVKD, per germline. With V trimmed by 2 bases and J by 6 bases, 2 bases remained unmatched. This CDR3 spans 14 amino acids. In nucleotides, the CDR3 is TGTGCCATCAGTGAGCCGGGACAGGGCAATGAGCAGTTCTTC. Its translation is CAISEPGQGNEQFF.

The chain is built from TRBV12-3 or TRBV12-4 and TRBJ2-7; a weak D match, TRBD2 (5 bases). The length of the CDR3 is 11 residues. Trimming pared 8 bases from V and 4 bases from J, leaving 9 bases between. CDR3 in amino acids: CASSSRYEQYF. The CDR3 DNA sequence: TGTGCCAGCTCTAGCAGGTACGAGCAGTACTTC.

The rearrangement uses TRBV7-9 and TRBJ2-5, with D maybe TRBD1 (6 bases). This CDR3 comprises 14 residues. V dropped 5 bases and J dropped 4 bases, with 14 bases sitting between them. Germline V gene lookup returns CDR1 SEHNR and CDR2 FQNEAQ (reference sequence). The DNA of the CDR3 is TGTGCCAGCAGCACAACAGGGATTAGAGAGACCCAGTACTTC. The encoded protein is CASSTTGIRETQYF.

V and J are TRBV6-2 or TRBV6-3 and TRBJ2-2; 14 bases are shared with TRBD2. CDR3 size: 18 residues. Germline V gene data show CDR1 as MNHEY and CDR2 as SVGEGT. V gave up 6 bases and J gave up 5 bases; unmatched junction bases: 11. CDR3 sequence reads: CASSSSPGTSGRTGELFF. The CDR3 nucleotides read TGTGCCAGCAGCTCCTCCCCCGGGACTAGCGGGAGAACCGGGGAGCTGTTTTTT.

This chain connects TRBV11-2 to TRBJ2-5, with D possibly matching TRBD1 (5 bases). Germline V gene lookup returns CDR1 SGHAT and CDR2 FQNNGV. V was pared by 4 bases and J by 5 bases, with 11 bases between. This CDR3 has 13 amino acids. CDR3 region: CASSSDSGETQYF. CDR3 nucleotide sequence: TGTGCCAGCAGCTCTGACTCAGGGGAGACCCAGTACTTC.

V gene TRBV9 combines with J gene TRBJ1-1; D perhaps matches TRBD1 (6 bases). The CDR3 has 15 residues. From germline, CDR1 is SGDLS and CDR2 YYNGEE. V was clipped by 3 bases and J by 1 base, with 13 bases between them. CDR3 sequence: CASSGLQGGNTEAFF. The CDR3 DNA follows: TGTGCCAGCAGCGGTTTACAAGGGGGGAACACTGAAGCTTTCTTT.